The rows below give T cell receptor beta chains drawn from one sample of a study of shared clonotypes between healthy human individuals. The repertoire was sequenced with immunoSEQ multiplex PCR; TCRdb's copy has only in-frame clones and lacks some. The data contain roughly 2,000,000 clones, about 95% of them singletons. Material for sequencing was naive CD8+ T cells sorted from blood. The receptors were sampled from a man aged 18 to 29 in good health. CDR3s include the opening cysteine and the closing phenylalanine or tryptophan. The D gene is left open where the match is weak. Expanded clones are given a class, and other clones once, few, many or no size at all.

TRBJ1-2	.	.	TRBV2	TGTGCCAGCAGTGTTCTAGTAGGACTAAACTATGGCTACACCTTC	CASSVLVGLNYGYTF
TRBJ2-2	.	.	TRBV9	TGTGCCAGCAGCGTAGAACGAGACCTCGGGGAGCTGTTTTTT	CASSVERDLGELFF
TRBJ2-7	.	.	TRBV7-9	TGTGCCAGCAGCTCCGCGGAGGACACCTCCTACGAGCAGTACTTC	CASSSAEDTSYEQYF
TRBJ2-1	.	.	TRBV7-9	TGTGCCAGCAGCTTAGGCGAGGGGCCCCTGGAGCAGTTCTTC	CASSLGEGPLEQFF
TRBJ2-5	.	TRBD2	TRBV11-2	TGTGCCAGCAGCTTAGGGGCTAGCGGGGAACAAGAGACCCAGTACTTC	CASSLGASGEQETQYF
TRBJ2-7	.	.	TRBV4-1	TGCGCCAGCAGCCCGCGGGGGACAGGATTCTACGAGCAGTACTTC	CASSPRGTGFYEQYF
TRBJ2-7	.	TRBD2	TRBV4-1	TGCGCCAGCAGCCAACGAGCCCGCGACCTAGCGGGAGTCGAAGAGCAGTACTTC	CASSQRARDLAGVEEQYF
TRBJ2-4	.	.	TRBV2	TGTGCCAGCAGTGAGATAGTCCTAGCCAAAAACATTCAGTACTTC	CASSEIVLAKNIQYF
TRBJ2-7	.	.	TRBV30	TGTGCCTGGAGTGTCACAGGGATGGGCTACGAGCAGTACTTC	CAWSVTGMGYEQYF
TRBJ2-7	.	.	TRBV9	TGTGCCAGCAGCGCCTTTGACGGTGCCTACGAGCAGTACTTC	CASSAFDGAYEQYF
TRBJ2-1	.	TRBD2	TRBV19	TGTGCCAGTAGTCGAGCGGGAGGGCCGAGTGAGCAGTTCTTC	CASSRAGGPSEQFF
TRBJ2-1	.	.	TRBV19	TGTGCCAGTAGCCCAAACGGAGGGGGGTACAATGAGCAGTTCTTC	CASSPNGGGYNEQFF
TRBJ2-7	.	.	TRBV27	TGTGCCAGCAGTCCATTACCTCCGGACAACTACGAGCAGTACTTC	CASSPLPPDNYEQYF
TRBJ2-2	.	TRBD1	TRBV5-4	TGTGTCAGCAGCTCCGGACAGGGATGGACCGGGGAGCTGTTTTTT	CVSSSGQGWTGELFF
TRBJ1-3	once	.	TRBV5-4	TGTGCCAGCAGCTTGGACACCCTCTCTGGAAACACCATATATTTT	CASSLDTLSGNTIYF
TRBJ2-7	.	.	TRBV5-6	TGTGCCAGCAGCTCCAGCCTGAGGCACGAGCAGTACTTC	CASSSSLRHEQYF
TRBJ2-2	.	TRBD2	TRBV5-1	TGCGCCAGCAGCCTACTTCGACTAGCGGGAGGGCCAGCCGGGGAGCTGTTTTTT	CASSLLRLAGGPAGELFF
TRBJ1-2	.	TRBD1	TRBV28	TGTGCCAGCAGTTCGCACAGGGGGCCCTATGGCTACACCTTC	CASSSHRGPYGYTF
TRBJ1-5	.	.	TRBV25-1	TGTGCCAGCAGTGAATGGACGGAGGATCAGCCCCAGCATTTT	CASSEWTEDQPQHF
TRBJ1-2	.	.	TRBV5-4	TGTGCCAGCAGCTTGGCAGGGATTAACTATGGCTACACCTTC	CASSLAGINYGYTF
TRBJ1-5	.	.	TRBV2	TGTGCCAGCAGTGAGGGGCAGGGCAATCAGCCCCAGCATTTT	CASSEGQGNQPQHF
TRBJ2-1	.	.	TRBV30	TGTGCCTGGAGTGTACTCGGGCTCCCTAATGAGCAGTTCTTC	CAWSVLGLPNEQFF
TRBJ2-7	.	.	TRBV2	TGTGCCAGCGAAACGGGAGAGGACGGCGAGCAGTACTTC	CASETGEDGEQYF
TRBJ2-7	.	.	TRBV11-2	TGTGCCAGCAGCTGGGGGGCCTTTACGGACTACGAGCAGTACTTC	CASSWGAFTDYEQYF
TRBJ2-5	.	.	TRBV7-9	TGTGCCAGCAGCCCAGACGACAGTGTAGAGACCCAGTACTTC	CASSPDDSVETQYF
TRBJ2-7	.	.	TRBV19	TGTGCCAGTAGTTTTGGGGGATCGAGTTACGAGCAGTACTTC	CASSFGGSSYEQYF
TRBJ1-1	.	TRBD1	TRBV5-4	TGTGCCAGCAGCTTGGTAGGGACAGGGGAGAACACTGAAGCTTTCTTT	CASSLVGTGENTEAFF
TRBJ2-2	.	TRBD1	TRBV27	TGTGCCAGCAGTTTTTCAGGGGGCACCGGGGAGCTGTTTTTT	CASSFSGGTGELFF
TRBJ1-2	.	TRBD1	TRBV27	TGTGCCAGCAGTCAAGCCGGGACAGGGGAGGGCTACACCTTC	CASSQAGTGEGYTF
TRBJ2-6	.	.	TRBV9	TGTGCCAGCAGCCCACCGGCGGCTCCCATCCTGACTTTC	CASSPPAAPILTF